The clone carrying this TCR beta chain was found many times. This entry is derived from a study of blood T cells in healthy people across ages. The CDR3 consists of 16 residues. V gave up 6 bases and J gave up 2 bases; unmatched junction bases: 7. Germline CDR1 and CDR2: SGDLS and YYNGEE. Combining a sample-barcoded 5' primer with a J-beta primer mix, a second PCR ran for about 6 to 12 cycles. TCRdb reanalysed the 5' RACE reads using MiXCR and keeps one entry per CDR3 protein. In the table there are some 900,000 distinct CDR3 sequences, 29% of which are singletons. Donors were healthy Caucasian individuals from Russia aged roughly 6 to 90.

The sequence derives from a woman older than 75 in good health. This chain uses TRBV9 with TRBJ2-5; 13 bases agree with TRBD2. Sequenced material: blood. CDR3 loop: CASIRTSGGVQETQYF. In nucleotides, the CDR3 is TGTGCCAGCATCCGGACTAGCGGGGGTGTTCAAGAGACCCAGTACTTC.